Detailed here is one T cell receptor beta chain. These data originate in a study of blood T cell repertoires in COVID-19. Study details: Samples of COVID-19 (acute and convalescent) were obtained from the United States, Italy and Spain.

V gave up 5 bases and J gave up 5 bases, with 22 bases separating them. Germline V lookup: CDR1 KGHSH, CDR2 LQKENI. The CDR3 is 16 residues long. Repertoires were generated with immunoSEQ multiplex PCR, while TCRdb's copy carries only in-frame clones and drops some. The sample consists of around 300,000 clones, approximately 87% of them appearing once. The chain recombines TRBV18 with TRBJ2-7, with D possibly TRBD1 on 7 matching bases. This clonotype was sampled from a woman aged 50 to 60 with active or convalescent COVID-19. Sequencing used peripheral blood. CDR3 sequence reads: CASSSFTQGGVNEQYF. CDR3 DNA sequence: TGTGCCAGCTCATCTTTCACGCAGGGGGGAGTGAACGAGCAGTACTTC.